This entry describes one T cell receptor (beta chain). This specimen comes from a study of blood T cell repertoires in COVID-19. Turning to the study itself: The samples span acute and convalescent COVID-19 from the United States, Italy and Spain.

CDR3 length equals 14 residues. The germline V and J ends were trimmed by 5 bases and 4 bases, with 12 bases remaining between them. CDR1 and CDR2 from the germline V gene are LNHDA and SQIVND (reference sequence). Authors' processing steps: Cell counts per sample came from amplifying reference gene primers. Sequenced by immunoSEQ multiplex PCR; TCRdb stores in-frame clones only, minus some. The DNA gave D and trimming, while V, J and clone size come from that table. Among hundreds of thousands of clones, around 84% were seen once, and the ten largest hold 4% to 4.5%. The sample comprised peripheral blood. The TCR originated in a man aged 50 to 59 with acute or convalescent COVID-19. The genes are TRBV19 and TRBJ1-3, with D perhaps matching TRBD1 (5 bases). The CDR3 DNA reads as TGTGCCAGTAGTTTCGACAGTCTCGGAAACACCATATATTTT. It codes for CASSFDSLGNTIYF.